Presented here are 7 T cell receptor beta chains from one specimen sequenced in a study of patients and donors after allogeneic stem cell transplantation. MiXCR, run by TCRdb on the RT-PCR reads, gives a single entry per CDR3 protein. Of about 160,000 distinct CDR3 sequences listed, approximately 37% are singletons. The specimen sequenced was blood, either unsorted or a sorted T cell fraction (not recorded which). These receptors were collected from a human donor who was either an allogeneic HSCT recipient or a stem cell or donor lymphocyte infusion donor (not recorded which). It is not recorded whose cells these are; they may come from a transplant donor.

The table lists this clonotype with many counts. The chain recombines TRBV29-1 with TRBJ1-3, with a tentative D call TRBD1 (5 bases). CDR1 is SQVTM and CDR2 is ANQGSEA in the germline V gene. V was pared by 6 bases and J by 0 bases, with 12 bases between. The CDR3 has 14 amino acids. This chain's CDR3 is CSVSSGTSGNTIYF. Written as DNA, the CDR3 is TGCAGCGTCTCGTCAGGGACCTCTGGAAACACCATATATTTT.

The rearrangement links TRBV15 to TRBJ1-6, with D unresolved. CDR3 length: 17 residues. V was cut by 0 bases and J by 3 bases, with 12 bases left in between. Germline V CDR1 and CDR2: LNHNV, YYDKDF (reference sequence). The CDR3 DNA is TGTGCCACCAGCAGAGAGCGACCGGTGAACTATAATTCACCCCTCCACTTT. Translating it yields CATSRERPVNYNSPLHF.

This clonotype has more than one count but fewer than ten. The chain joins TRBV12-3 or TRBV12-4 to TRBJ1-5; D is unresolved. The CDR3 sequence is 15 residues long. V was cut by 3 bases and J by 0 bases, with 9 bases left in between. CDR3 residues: CASSFGPDSNQPQHF. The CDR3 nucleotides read TGTGCCAGCAGTTTCGGCCCGGATAGCAATCAGCCCCAGCATTTT.

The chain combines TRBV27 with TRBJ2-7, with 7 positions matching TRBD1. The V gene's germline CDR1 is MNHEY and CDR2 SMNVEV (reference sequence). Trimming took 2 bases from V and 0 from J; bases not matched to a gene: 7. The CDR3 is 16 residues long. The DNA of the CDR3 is TGTGCCAGCAGTTTAAGGACAGGAGCCGTCTCCTACGAGCAGTACTTC. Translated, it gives CASSLRTGAVSYEQYF.

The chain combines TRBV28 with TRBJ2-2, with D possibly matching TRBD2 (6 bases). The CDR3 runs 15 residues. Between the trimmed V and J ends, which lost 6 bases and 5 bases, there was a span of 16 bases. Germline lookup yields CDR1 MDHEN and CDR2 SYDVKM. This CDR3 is CASSRASALTGELFF. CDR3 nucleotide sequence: TGTGCCAGCAGCAGGGCTAGCGCCTTAACCGGGGAGCTGTTTTTT.

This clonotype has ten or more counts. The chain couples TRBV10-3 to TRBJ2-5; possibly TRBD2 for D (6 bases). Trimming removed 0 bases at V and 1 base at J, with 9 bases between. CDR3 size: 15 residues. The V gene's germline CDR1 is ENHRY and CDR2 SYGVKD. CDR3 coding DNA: TGTGCCATCAGTGAGTCTACCGGGGGCCAAGAGACCCAGTACTTC. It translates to CAISESTGGQETQYF.

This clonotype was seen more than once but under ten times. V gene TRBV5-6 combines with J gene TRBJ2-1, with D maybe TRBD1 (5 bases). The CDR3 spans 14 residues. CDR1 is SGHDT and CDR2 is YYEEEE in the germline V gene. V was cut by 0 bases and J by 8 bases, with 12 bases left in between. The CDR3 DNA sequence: TGTGCCAGCAGCTTGGGAGACAGTCCCCATGAGCAGTTCTTC. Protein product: CASSLGDSPHEQFF. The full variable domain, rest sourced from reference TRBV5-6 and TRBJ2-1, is DAGVTQSPTHLIKTRGQQVTLRCSPKSGHDTVSWYQQALGQGPQFIFQYYEEEERQRGNFPDRFSGHQFPNYSSELNVNALLLGDSALYLCASSLGDSPHEQFFGPGTRLTVL.